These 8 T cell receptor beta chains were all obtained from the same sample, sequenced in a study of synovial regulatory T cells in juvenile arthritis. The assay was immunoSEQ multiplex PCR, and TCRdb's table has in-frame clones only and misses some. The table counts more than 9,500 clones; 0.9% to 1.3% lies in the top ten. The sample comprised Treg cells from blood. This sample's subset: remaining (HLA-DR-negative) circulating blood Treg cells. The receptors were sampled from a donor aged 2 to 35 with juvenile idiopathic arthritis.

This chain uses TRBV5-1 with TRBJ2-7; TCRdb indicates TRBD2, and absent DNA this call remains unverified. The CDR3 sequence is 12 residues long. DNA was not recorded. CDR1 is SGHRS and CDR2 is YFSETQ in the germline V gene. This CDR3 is CASSFLGEEQYF.

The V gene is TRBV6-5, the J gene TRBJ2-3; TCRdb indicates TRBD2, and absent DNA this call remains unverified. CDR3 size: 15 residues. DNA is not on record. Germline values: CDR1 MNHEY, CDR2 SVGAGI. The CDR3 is CASSRGGLVTDTQYF.

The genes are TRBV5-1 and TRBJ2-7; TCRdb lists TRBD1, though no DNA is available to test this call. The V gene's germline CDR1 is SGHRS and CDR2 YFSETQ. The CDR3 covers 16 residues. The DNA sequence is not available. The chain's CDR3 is CASSTRQGRLPHEQYF. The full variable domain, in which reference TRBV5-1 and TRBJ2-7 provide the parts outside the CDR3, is KAGVTQTPRYLIKTRGQQVTLSCSPISGHRSVSWYQQTPGQGLQFLFEYFSETQRNKGNFPGRFSGRQFSNSRSEMNVSTLELGDSALYLCASSTRQGRLPHEQYFGPGTRLTVT.

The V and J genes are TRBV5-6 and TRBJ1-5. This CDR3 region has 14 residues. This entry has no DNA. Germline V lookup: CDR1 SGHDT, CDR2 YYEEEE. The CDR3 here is CASSLSGGNQPQHF.

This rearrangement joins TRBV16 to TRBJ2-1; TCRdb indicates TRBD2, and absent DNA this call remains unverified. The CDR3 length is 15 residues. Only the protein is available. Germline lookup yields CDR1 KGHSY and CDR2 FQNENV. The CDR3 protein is CASSQRTSGNNEQFF. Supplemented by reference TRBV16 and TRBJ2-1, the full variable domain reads GEEVAQTPKHLVRGEGQKAKLYCAPIKGHSYVFWYQQVLKNEFKFLISFQNENVFDETGMPKERFSAKCLPNSPCSLEIQATKLEDSAVYFCASSQRTSGNNEQFFGPGTRLTVL.

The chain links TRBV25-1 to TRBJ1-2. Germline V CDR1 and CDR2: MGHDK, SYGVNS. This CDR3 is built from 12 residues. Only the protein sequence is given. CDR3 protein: CASSRGDYGYTF.

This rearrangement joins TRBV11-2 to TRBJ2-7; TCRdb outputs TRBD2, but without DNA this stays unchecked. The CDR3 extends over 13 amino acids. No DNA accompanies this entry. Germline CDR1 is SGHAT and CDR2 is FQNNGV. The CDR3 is CASSLGSTHEQYF.

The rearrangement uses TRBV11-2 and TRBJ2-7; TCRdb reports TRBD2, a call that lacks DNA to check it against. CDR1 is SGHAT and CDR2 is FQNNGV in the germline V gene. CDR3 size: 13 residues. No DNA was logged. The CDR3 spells CASSFLRGYEQYF.